This T cell receptor beta chain originates from a study of cytomegalovirus exposure and HLA in healthy donors. Notes on the study in general: Analyzed later, most CMV-associated TCR beta chains appeared HLA-restricted.

The primer mix had 60 Vbeta and 13 Jbeta primers. Clones were sequenced by immunoSEQ multiplex PCR, and TCRdb holds only the in-frame ones, with some missing. The sample holds about 100,000 clones, around 76% seen once. For this clone: What it binds is not known.

This CDR3 comprises 16 residues. V lost 5 bases to trimming and J lost 0 bases; unmatched junction nucleotides: 7. The V gene's germline CDR1 is MDHEN and CDR2 SYDVKM. The material sequenced was PBMCs. This TCR was sampled from a woman aged 55-70 years in good health and CMV-seropositive. The chain uses TRBV28 and TRBJ2-3; 8 bases map to TRBD2. This CDR3 reads CASSLLLAASTDTQYF. The CDR3 DNA is TGTGCCAGCAGTCTACTACTAGCGGCTAGCACAGATACGCAGTATTTT.